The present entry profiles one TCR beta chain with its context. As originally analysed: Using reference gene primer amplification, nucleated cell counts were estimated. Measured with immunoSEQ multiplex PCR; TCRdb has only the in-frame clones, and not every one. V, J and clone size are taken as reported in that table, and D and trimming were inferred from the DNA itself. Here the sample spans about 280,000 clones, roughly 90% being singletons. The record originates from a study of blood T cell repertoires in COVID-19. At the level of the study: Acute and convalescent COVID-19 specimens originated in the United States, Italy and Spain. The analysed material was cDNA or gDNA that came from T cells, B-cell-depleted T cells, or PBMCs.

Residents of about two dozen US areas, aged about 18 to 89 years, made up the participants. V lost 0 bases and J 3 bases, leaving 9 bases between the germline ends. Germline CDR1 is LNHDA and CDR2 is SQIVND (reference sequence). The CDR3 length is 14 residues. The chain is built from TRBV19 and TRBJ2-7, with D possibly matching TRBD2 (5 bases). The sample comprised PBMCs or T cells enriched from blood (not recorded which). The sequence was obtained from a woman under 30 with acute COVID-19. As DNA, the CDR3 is TGTGCCAGTAGTATAGAAGGCGGGTTCTACGAGCAGTACTTC. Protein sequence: CASSIEGGFYEQYF.